A single sample gave rise to the 20 T cell receptor beta chains below, sequenced in a study of T cells in Graves' hyperthyroidism and ophthalmopathy. From RNA transcripts, TCR beta CDR3 regions were amplified. A first-round RT-PCR of the TCR CDR3 used the HTBI primer set. In TCRdb, the multiplex PCR reads were re-called with MiXCR into one record per CDR3 protein. The sample contains 380,000 or so distinct CDR3 sequences, approximately 13% of which appear only once. The sample taken for sequencing was blood. The receptors were gathered from a man between 25 and 39 years old with Graves' hyperthyroidism that later progressed to Graves' ophthalmopathy.

This clonotype was seen repeatedly, ten times or more. V and J are TRBV28 and TRBJ1-4; no reliable D call. Germline values: CDR1 MDHEN, CDR2 SYDVKM. The CDR3 covers 13 residues. Between the trimmed V and J ends, which lost 2 bases and 4 bases, there was a span of 5 bases. For the CDR3, the DNA is TGTGCCAGCAGTTTAGACGGTAATGAAAAACTGTTTTTT. This sequence encodes CASSLDGNEKLFF.

With regard to this clonotype: Germline and junction disagree at one end, which may indicate a read error. This rearrangement joins TRBV7-2 to TRBJ2-5; 12 nucleotides agree with TRBD2. The germline V gene encodes CDR1 SGHTA and CDR2 FQGNSA. The CDR3 sequence is 16 residues long. The CDR3 spells CASSHGLAGTQGTQYF. The CDR3 nucleotides are TGTGCCAGCAGTCACGGACTAGCGGGGACTCAAGGGACCCAGTACTTC.

V usage is TRBV7-2 and J usage is TRBJ2-7; the D is unclear. Germline values: CDR1 SGHTA, CDR2 FQGNSA. V was shortened by 0 bases and J by 3 bases, with 6 bases between the two germline ends. This CDR3 is built from 13 residues. CDR3 coding DNA: TGTGCCAGCAGCTTAGCCCAGAACTACGAGCAGTACTTC. It encodes CASSLAQNYEQYF. The whole variable domain, filled in from reference TRBV7-2 and TRBJ2-7, reads GAGVSQSPSNKVTEKGKDVELRCDPISGHTALYWYRQSLGQGLEFLIYFQGNSAPDKSGLPSDRFSAERTGGSVSTLTIQRTQQEDSAVYLCASSLAQNYEQYFGPGTRLTVT.

With respect to this clonotype: This sequence may be a read error, since a much larger clone differs from it by one base. The CDR3 DNA reads as TGTGCCAGCAGCTTAATGGTTAGCGGGGGAGAGACCCAGTACTTC. This translates into CASSLMVSGGETQYF. The chain employs TRBV7-9 and TRBJ2-5; TRBD2 aligns across 9 bases. J gave up 4 bases and V 2 bases, and 5 bases lay outside the gene matches. Germline CDR1 SEHNR, CDR2 FQNEAQ (reference sequence). The CDR3 has 15 amino acids.

This clonotype was recorded at least ten times. This chain links TRBV12-3 or TRBV12-4 with TRBJ2-2; 9 nucleotides match TRBD2. This CDR3 has 14 amino acids. Trimming cost V 2 bases and J 5 bases; bases outside gene matches: 0. The CDR3 sequence is CASSLSGGTGELFF. The CDR3 DNA is TGTGCCAGCAGTTTAAGCGGGGGGACCGGGGAGCTGTTTTTT.

This clonotype was seen repeatedly, ten times or more. V and J are TRBV6-6 and TRBJ1-2; a possible D gene is TRBD1 (5 bases). This CDR3 spans 14 amino acids. Trimming shortened V by 0 bases and J by 5 bases, and 10 bases separated the two germline ends. The germline V gene encodes CDR1 MNHNY and CDR2 SVGAGI (reference sequence). The CDR3 here is CASSYSGEGYGYTF. CDR3 DNA: TGTGCCAGCAGTTACTCGGGGGAGGGGTATGGCTACACCTTC.

This clonotype was found a few times. The V and J genes are TRBV6-1 and TRBJ2-4; TRBD2 agrees at 7 bases. This CDR3 comprises 17 residues. Germline CDR1 and CDR2: MNHNS and SASEGT. V lost 5 bases, J lost 6 bases, and 16 bases stayed unmatched. The CDR3 protein is CASSYFGPRSGVNIQYF. CDR3 in DNA: TGTGCCAGCAGTTATTTCGGCCCCAGGAGCGGGGTAAACATTCAGTACTTC.

This clonotype appeared many times. The chain recombines TRBV7-2 with TRBJ2-3, with D possibly being TRBD1 or TRBD2 (5 bases each). CDR1 is SGHTA and CDR2 is FQGNSA in the germline V gene. There are 14 residues in the CDR3. Trimming left V 5 bases short and J 6 bases short, with 15 bases between. CDR3 nucleotide sequence: TGTGCCAGCAGCCCTACTCGGGGCCGCGATACGCAGTATTTT. It specifies CASSPTRGRDTQYF.

This clonotype was picked up one time. This may come from a read error, since a much larger clone is one base off. The V gene is TRBV7-9, the J gene TRBJ2-7; maybe TRBD2 (5 bases). The CDR3 extends over 13 amino acids. CDR1 SEHNR and CDR2 FQNEAQ come from the germline V gene (reference sequence). This chain's CDR3 is CSSSAGNSYEQYF. The DNA of the CDR3 is TGTTCCAGCAGCGCCGGGAACTCCTACGAGCAGTACTTC.

This clonotype was recorded many times. This chain uses TRBV3-1 with TRBJ2-7, with unresolved D. In germline, CDR1 is LGHDT, CDR2 YNNKEL (reference sequence). CDR3 size: 15 residues. The V end was cut by 4 bases, the J end by 3 bases, with 16 bases between. The CDR3 spells CASSPKGRSFYEQYF. The DNA for the CDR3 is TGTGCCAGCAGCCCAAAGGGCAGGAGCTTCTACGAGCAGTACTTC.

The sample holds many counts of this clonotype. The chain is built from TRBV7-9 and TRBJ2-7; D is ambiguous. Germline CDR1 and CDR2: SEHNR and FQNEAQ (reference sequence). The CDR3 has 15 amino acids. V was cut by 2 bases and J by 1 base, with 12 bases left in between. The DNA of the CDR3 is TGTGCCAGCAGCTTAATAGGGATTGGGTCCTACGAGCAGTACTTC. This translates into CASSLIGIGSYEQYF. The complete variable domain, with remaining parts taken from reference TRBV7-9 and TRBJ2-7, reads DTGVSQNPRHKITKRGQNVTFRCDPISEHNRLYWYRQTLGQGPEFLTYFQNEAQLEKSRLLSDRFSAERPKGSFSTLEIQRTEQGDSAMYLCASSLIGIGSYEQYFGPGTRLTVT.

The CDR3 spells CASSQEIRGVNEQYF. The CDR3 bases are TGCGCCAGCAGCCAAGAGATCAGGGGGGTGAACGAGCAGTACTTC. The rearrangement joins TRBV4-1 to TRBJ2-7; weak D call: TRBD1 (7 bases). Trimming cost V 0 bases and J 5 bases, with 14 bases left between them. Germline V gene data show CDR1 as MGHRA and CDR2 as YSYEKL. This CDR3 comprises 15 residues.

The count of this clonotype is one. This could be a read error, since a much larger clone is one nucleotide away. The chain employs TRBV6-2 or TRBV6-3 and TRBJ2-1, with D perhaps TRBD2 (6 bases). With 8 bases removed from V and 4 bases from J, the gap between germline ends came to 27 bases. Germline values: CDR1 MNHEY, CDR2 SVGEGT. CDR3 length: 18 amino acids. The CDR3 DNA follows: TGTGCCAGCGGTTCGTGGGCGGGGAGAAAGAAAGCGTACAATGAGCAGTTCTTC. Residues: CASGSWAGRKKAYNEQFF.

The V call is TRBV12-5, the J call TRBJ2-7; TRBD1 or TRBD2 may be the D gene (6 bases each). Germline V gene sequence: CDR1 LGHNT, CDR2 FRNRAP. CDR3 length equals 13 residues. V shed 6 bases and J shed 6 bases, with 15 bases lying between them. The CDR3 DNA sequence: TGTGCTAGTGGGGGGAAAGGGGGGCGCGAGCAGTACTTC. This encodes CASGGKGGREQYF.

This clonotype was found many times. The chain has TRBV11-3 and TRBJ2-2; a possible D gene is TRBD1 (6 bases). In germline, CDR1 is SGHNT, CDR2 YENEEA. The CDR3 contains 16 residues. V lost 1 base and J 0 bases, leaving 9 bases between the germline ends. The CDR3 reads CASSLGQDPNTGELFF. In DNA, the CDR3 is TGTGCCAGCAGCTTAGGACAGGACCCGAACACCGGGGAGCTGTTTTTT.

The chain uses TRBV29-1 and TRBJ2-7, with a weak D call TRBD2 (5 bases). This CDR3 is 12 amino acids long. CDR1 SQVTM and CDR2 ANQGSEA come from the germline V gene. The V end lost 4 bases, the J end lost 1 base, and 8 bases lay between the germline ends. Written as DNA, the CDR3 is TGCAGCGTTGTTCCGGGATCCTACGAGCAGTACTTC. Its protein product is CSVVPGSYEQYF.

As regards this clonotype: A much larger clone lies a single base off, so this may be a read error. This chain connects TRBV2 to TRBJ1-5; D is unresolved. Per germline, CDR1 SNHLY and CDR2 FYNNEI. The CDR3 has 14 residues. V was trimmed by 3 bases and J by 7 bases, leaving 13 bases between them. CDR3 protein: CASSERDRVQPQHF. The CDR3 nucleotides are TGTGCCAGCAGTGAGCGCGACCGCGTCCAGCCCCAGCATTTT.

The rearrangement joins TRBV5-1 to TRBJ1-5; no firm D call. This CDR3 is built from 15 residues. Germline V lookup: CDR1 SGHRS, CDR2 YFSETQ. V lost 5 bases and J lost 4, with 16 bases in between. CDR3 sequence reads: CASSSVIPLNQPQHF. The CDR3 coding sequence is TGCGCCAGCAGTAGTGTTATCCCGCTAAATCAGCCCCAGCATTTT. The complete variable domain, with remaining parts taken from reference TRBV5-1 and TRBJ1-5, reads KAGVTQTPRYLIKTRGQQVTLSCSPISGHRSVSWYQQTPGQGLQFLFEYFSETQRNKGNFPGRFSGRQFSNSRSEMNVSTLELGDSALYLCASSSVIPLNQPQHFGDGTRLSIL.

The V and J genes are TRBV9 and TRBJ2-3; D uncertain. The CDR3 sequence is 14 residues long. Germline V gives CDR1 SGDLS, CDR2 YYNGEE. V lost 2 bases to trimming and J lost 1 base, with 8 bases between them. The CDR3 DNA sequence: TGTGCCAGCAGCGTTAATCGCGGCACAGATACGCAGTATTTT. This translates into CASSVNRGTDTQYF.

This clonotype was detected many times. This rearrangement joins TRBV6-6 to TRBJ2-1; TRBD2 matches 8 bases. The J segment lost 5 bases and the V segment lost 1 base, leaving 4 bases of the junction unmatched. The CDR3 runs to 15 residues. CDR1 MNHNY and CDR2 SVGAGI come from the germline V gene (reference sequence). CDR3 protein: CASSYLGGGHNEQFF. CDR3 in DNA: TGTGCCAGCAGTTACTTAGGCGGGGGGCACAATGAGCAGTTCTTC.